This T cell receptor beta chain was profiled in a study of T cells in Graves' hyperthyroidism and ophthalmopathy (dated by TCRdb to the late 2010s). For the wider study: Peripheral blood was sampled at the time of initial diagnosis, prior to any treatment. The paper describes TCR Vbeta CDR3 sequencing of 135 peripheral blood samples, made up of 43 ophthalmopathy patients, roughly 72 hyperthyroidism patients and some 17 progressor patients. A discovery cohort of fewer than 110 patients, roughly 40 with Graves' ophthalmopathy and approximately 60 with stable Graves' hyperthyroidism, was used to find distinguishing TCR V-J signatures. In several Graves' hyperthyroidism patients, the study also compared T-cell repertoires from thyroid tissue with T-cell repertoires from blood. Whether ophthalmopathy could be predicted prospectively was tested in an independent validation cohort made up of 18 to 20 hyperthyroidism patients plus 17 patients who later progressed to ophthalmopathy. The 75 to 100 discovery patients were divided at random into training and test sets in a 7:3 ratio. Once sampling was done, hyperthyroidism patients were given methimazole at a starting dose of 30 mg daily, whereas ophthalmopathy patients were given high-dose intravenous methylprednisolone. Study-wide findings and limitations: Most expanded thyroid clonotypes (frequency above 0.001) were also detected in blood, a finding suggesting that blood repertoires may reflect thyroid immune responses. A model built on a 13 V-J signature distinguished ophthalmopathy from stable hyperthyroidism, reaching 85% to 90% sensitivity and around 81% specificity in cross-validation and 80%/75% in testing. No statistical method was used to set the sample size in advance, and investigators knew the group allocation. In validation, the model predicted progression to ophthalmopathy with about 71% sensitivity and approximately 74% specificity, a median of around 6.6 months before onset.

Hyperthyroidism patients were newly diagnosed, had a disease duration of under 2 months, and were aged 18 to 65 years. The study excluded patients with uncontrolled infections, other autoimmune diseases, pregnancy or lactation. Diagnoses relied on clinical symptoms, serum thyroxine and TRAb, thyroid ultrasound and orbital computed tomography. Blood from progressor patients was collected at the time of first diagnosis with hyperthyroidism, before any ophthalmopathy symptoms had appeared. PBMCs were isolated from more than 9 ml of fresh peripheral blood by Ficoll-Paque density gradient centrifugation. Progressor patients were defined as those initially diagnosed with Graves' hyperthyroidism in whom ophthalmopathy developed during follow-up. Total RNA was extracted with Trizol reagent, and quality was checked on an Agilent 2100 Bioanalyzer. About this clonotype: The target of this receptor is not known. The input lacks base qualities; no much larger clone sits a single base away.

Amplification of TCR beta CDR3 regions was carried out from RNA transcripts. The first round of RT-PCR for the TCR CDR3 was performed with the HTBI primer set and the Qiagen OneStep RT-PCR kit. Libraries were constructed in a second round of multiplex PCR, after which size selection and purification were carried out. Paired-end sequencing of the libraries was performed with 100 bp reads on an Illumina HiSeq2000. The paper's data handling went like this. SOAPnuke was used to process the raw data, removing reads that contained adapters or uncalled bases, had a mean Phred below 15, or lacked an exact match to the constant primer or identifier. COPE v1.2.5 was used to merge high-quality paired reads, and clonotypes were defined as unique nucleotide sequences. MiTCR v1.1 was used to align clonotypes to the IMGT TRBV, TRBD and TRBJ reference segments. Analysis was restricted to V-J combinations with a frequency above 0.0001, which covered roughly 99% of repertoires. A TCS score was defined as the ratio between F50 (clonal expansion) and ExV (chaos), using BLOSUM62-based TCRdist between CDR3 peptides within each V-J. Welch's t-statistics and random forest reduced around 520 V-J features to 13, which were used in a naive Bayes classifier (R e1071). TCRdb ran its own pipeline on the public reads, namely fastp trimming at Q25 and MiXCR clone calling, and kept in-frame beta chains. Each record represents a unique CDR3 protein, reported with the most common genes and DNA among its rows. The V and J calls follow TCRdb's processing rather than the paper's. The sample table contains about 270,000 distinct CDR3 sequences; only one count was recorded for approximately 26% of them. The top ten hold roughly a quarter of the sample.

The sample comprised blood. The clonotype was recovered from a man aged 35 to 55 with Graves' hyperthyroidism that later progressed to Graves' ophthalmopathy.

The CDR3 sequence is CASSPKWVETEAFF. The DNA sequence is given as TGTGCCAGCAGCCCCAAGTGGGTAGAGACTGAAGCTTTCTTT. This sequence uses TRBV3-1 and TRBJ1-1; the D gene remains uncertain. From cysteine to phenylalanine, the CDR3 is 14 amino acids long. Here the CDR3 DNA is all that survives: 42 bases in frame from base 1. V loses 4 bases of germline sequence and J loses 5 bases, and the interval between the two ends is 14 bases. CDR1 and CDR2 are drawn from the germline V gene (reference sequence): LGHDT, YNNKEL.